Here is one T cell receptor (beta chain) with its context. Its cognate antigen has yet to be identified. No quality values exist for individual bases; no much larger clone is one base distant. The data are from a study of CD8+ T cells in alopecia areata (dated by TCRdb to 2017 to 2018). The study in broad terms: Treated patients were enrolled in an open-label pilot trial of oral tofacitinib at 5 to 10 mg twice daily for moderate-to-severe alopecia areata. Patients received tofacitinib for 6 to 18 months and were then followed off drug for 6 months to check for delayed response and recurrence. The SALT score, which quantifies the percentage of affected scalp surface area, was used to measure disease severity in treated patients. High-throughput TCRbeta sequencing was used to examine T cell clonal expansion in alopecia areata in both the C3H/HeJ mouse model and human patients. Human TCRbeta sequencing covered scalp tissue and sorted CD4+ and CD8+ peripheral blood T cells from patchy and totalis/universalis alopecia areata patients and healthy controls. Biopsies were taken from tofacitinib-treated patients at baseline and at 4 and 24 weeks of treatment, and a later scalp biopsy was taken in several of the tofacitinib-treated patients. Scalp clonality was compared among normal scalp (n=4), patchy alopecia areata scalp (n=8), and alopecia totalis/universalis scalp (n=8). RNA came from the PAXgene miRNA kit for fixed scalp, the miRNeasy kit for PBMCs, and the RNeasy kit for mouse skin. TCRbeta CDR3 regions were amplified by immunoSEQ multiplex PCR using 35 Vbeta forward and 13 Jbeta reverse primers.

Beyond this particular receptor, the publication reports: Scalp TCR repertoire analysis is complicated because resident alphabeta T cells in normal human skin are also sequenced, whereas mouse skin is dominated by gammadelta T cells. Compared with normal scalp, lesional scalp, particularly in alopecia totalis/universalis, had higher clonality and more expanded CD8+ clones, which suggests antigenic drive. TCR sequences shared between patients were less clear than in mice, possibly partly because of HLA diversity in the patient population. Scalp clonality and the number of expanded CD8+ clones among the top 100 scalp clones were significantly decreased by tofacitinib. During tofacitinib treatment, many expanded lesional clones stuck around in both scalp and blood, and this persistence may partly explain why relapse happens after treatment is stopped. Because the treated cohort was small and had just a single nonresponder, larger studies are needed to establish links between baseline CD8+ expansion and response.

In light of the paper, this sample's time point label describes: roughly 24 weeks on oral tofacitinib. The treatment or condition label here, explained by the study, means: oral pan-JAK inhibitor, 5-10 mg twice daily. Lesional scalp punch biopsies and peripheral blood were obtained from alopecia areata patients. PBMCs were isolated by density centrifugation and stained for CD3, CD4 and CD8, after which CD4+ and CD8+ T cells were sorted on a FACSAria. The CDR3 covers 15 residues, taking in both the cysteine and the phenylalanine. The read is trimmed to its CDR3 DNA, 45 bases read in frame from base 1. The germline V gene gives CDR1 as KGHSH and CDR2 as LQKENI. Trimming costs V 2 bases and J 6 bases, and their ends lie 11 bases apart. Libraries were made using the immunoSEQ multiplex PCR assay. RNA was extracted from all samples and reverse transcribed into cDNA, which served as template for TCR sequencing. First-strand cDNA was synthesized with SuperScript III using a 2:1 mix of oligo-dT and random hexamers. A synthetic immune receptor repertoire was used to gauge amplification bias, and whatever bias remained was removed computationally. The paper's data handling went like this. Raw reads were preprocessed to remove errors, and CDR3 was defined according to IMGT conventions as the region from the conserved cysteine to phenylalanine. To get clonality, Shannon entropy was normalized by log2 of the number of productive unique TCRs and the result was subtracted from 1. CD4 or CD8 identity of scalp clones was inferred by cross-referencing scalp TCRbeta sequences with sorted blood CD4 and CD8 repertoires. This is the immuneACCESS table as TCRdb keeps it, with only in-frame sequences that have V and J called. A part of the clones is gone; compared with another copy, unresolved V genes explain less than half, and the rest is unexplained. That table is the source of V, J and clone size, and D and trimming were worked out from the DNA. The sample profile shows 100,000 to 120,000 clones; 56% of them were found once. Under 3.5% of the sample is in the top ten clones.

The chain is assembled from TRBV18 and TRBJ1-6; perhaps TRBD1 is the D gene, with 5 bases matching. This sequence originates from a human donor with alopecia areata. Sequences were derived from CD4+ T cells sorted from blood, sampled at week 24, from a patient treated with tofacitinib. At the DNA level, the sequence is TGTGCCAGCTCACCAAAGCCGGGGCTTAATTCACCCCTCCACTTT. This codes for CASSPKPGLNSPLHF.